This TCR beta chain derives from a study of cytomegalovirus exposure and HLA in healthy donors. The CDR3 is made up of 15 amino acids. V shed 0 bases and J 3 bases; nucleotides not matched to a gene: 1. Per the germline V gene, CDR1 is SGDLS and CDR2 is YYNGEE. The study ran its PCR with 60 Vbeta and 13 Jbeta primers. The repertoire was sequenced with immunoSEQ multiplex PCR; TCRdb's copy has only in-frame clones and lacks some. Of around 200,000 clones listed, 82% are singletons. This chain joins TRBV9 and TRBJ2-4; 9 bases are a match to TRBD1. The sequencing input was PBMCs. The sequence came from a man aged 35-49 years in good health and CMV-seropositive. CDR3 amino acids: CASSVGDRDKNIQYF. The DNA for the CDR3 is TGTGCCAGCAGCGTAGGGGACAGGGACAAAAACATTCAGTACTTC.